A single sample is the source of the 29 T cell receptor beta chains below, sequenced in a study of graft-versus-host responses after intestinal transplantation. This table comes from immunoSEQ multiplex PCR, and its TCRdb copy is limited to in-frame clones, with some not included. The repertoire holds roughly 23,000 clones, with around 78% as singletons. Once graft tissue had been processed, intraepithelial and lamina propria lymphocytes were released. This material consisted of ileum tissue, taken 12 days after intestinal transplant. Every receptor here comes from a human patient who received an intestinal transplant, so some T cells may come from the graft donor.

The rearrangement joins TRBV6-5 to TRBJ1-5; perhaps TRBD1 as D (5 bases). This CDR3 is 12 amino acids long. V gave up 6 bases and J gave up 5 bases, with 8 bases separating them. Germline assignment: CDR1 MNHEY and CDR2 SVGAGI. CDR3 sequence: CASSWGDQPQHF. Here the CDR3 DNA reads TGTGCCAGCAGCTGGGGGGATCAGCCCCAGCATTTT.

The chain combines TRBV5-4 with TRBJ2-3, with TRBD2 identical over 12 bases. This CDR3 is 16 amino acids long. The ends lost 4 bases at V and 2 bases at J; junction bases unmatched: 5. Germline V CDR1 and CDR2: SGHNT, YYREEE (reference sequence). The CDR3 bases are TGTGCCAGCAGCACTACTAGCGGGGGGTCCACAGATACGCAGTATTTT. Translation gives CASSTTSGGSTDTQYF.

CDR3 in amino acids: CASSGTSGRSLFF. The CDR3 region has the DNA TGTGCCAGCAGCGGGACTAGCGGGAGATCTCTGTTCTTC. This chain connects TRBV11-1 to TRBJ2-1, with 14 bases lining up with TRBD2. Germline V gene data show CDR1 as SGHAT and CDR2 as FQDESV (reference sequence). The CDR3 is 13 residues long. J lost 15 bases, V lost 5 bases, and 6 bases had no gene match. The variable domain in full, completed from reference TRBV11-1 and TRBJ2-1, reads EAEVAQSPRYKITEKSQAVAFWCDPISGHATLYWYRQILGQGPELLVQFQDESVVDDSQLPKDRFSAERLKGVDSTLKIQPAELGDSAMYLCASSGTSGRSLFFGPGTRLTVL.

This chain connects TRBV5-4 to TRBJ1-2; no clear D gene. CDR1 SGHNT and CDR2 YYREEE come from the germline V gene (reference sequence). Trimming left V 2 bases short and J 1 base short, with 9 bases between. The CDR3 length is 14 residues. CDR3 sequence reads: CASSFSRGNYGYTF. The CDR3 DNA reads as TGTGCCAGCAGCTTTTCCCGGGGTAACTATGGCTACACCTTC.

The CDR3 DNA follows: TGCAGCGTTTCGACAGACCCGTGGGGCTATGGCTACACCTTC. It is translated as CSVSTDPWGYGYTF. The chain joins TRBV29-1 to TRBJ1-2, with D perhaps TRBD1 (5 bases). V was clipped by 5 bases and J by 4 bases, with 17 bases between them. CDR3 size: 14 residues. Germline V CDR1 and CDR2: SQVTM, ANQGSEA.

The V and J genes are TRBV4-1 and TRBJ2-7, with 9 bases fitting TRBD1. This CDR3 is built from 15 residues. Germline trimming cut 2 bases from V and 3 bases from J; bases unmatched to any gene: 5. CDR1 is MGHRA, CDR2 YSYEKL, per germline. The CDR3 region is CASSQKDRGYYEQYF. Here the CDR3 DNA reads TGCGCCAGCAGCCAAAAGGACAGGGGTTACTACGAGCAGTACTTC.

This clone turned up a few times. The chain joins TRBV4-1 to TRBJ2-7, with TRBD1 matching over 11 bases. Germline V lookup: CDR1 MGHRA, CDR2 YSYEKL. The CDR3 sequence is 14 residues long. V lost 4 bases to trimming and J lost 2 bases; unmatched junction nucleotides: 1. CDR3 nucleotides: TGCGCCAGCAGCCTGGGACAGGGGGCCTACGAGCAGTACTTC. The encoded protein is CASSLGQGAYEQYF.

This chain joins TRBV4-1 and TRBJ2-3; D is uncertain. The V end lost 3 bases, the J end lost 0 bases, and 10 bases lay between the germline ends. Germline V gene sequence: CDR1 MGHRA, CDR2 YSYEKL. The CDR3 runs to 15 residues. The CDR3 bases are TGCGCCAGCAGCCAGATCCTAACTAGCACAGATACGCAGTATTTT. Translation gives CASSQILTSTDTQYF.

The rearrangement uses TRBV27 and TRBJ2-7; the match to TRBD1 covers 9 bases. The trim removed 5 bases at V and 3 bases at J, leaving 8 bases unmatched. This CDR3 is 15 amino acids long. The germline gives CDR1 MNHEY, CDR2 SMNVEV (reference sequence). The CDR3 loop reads CASSLTGTGYYEQYF. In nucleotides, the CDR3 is TGTGCCAGCAGTCTGACCGGGACAGGGTACTACGAGCAGTACTTC.

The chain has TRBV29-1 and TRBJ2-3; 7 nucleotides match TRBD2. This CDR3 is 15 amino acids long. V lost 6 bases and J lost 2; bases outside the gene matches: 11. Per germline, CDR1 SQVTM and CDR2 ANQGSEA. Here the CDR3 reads CSVITIGRYTDTQYF. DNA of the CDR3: TGCAGCGTCATCACGATCGGGAGGTACACAGATACGCAGTATTTT.

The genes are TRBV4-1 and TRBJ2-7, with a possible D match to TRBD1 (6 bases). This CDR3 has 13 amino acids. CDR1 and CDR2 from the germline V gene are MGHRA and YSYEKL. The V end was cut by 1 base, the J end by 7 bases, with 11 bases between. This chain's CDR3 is CASSQARGWEQYF. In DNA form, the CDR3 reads TGCGCCAGCAGCCAAGCCAGGGGTTGGGAGCAGTACTTC.

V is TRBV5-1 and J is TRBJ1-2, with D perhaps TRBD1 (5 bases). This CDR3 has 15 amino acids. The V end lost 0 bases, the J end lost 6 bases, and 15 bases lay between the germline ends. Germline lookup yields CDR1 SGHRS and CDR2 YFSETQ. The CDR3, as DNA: TGCGCCAGCAGCTTGGTTCGGGGGTACATCCATGGCTACACCTTC. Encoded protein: CASSLVRGYIHGYTF.

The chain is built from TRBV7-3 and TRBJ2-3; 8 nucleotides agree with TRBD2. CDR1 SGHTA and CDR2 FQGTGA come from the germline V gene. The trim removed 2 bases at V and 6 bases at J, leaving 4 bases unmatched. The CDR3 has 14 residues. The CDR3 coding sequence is TGTGCCAGCAGCTTATCCGGGGGGGCCGATACGCAGTATTTT. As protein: CASSLSGGADTQYF.

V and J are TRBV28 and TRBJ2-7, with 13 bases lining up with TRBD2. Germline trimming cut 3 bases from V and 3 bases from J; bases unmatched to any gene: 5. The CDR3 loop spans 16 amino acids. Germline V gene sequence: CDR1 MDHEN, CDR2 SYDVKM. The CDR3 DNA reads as TGTGCCAGCAGTTTCCCGGGACTAGCGGGAATCTACGAGCAGTACTTC. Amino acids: CASSFPGLAGIYEQYF.

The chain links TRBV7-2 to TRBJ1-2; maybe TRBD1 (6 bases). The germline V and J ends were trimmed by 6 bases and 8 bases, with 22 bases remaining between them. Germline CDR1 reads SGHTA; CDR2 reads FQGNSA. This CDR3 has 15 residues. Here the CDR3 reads CASSSRGGGPYGYTF. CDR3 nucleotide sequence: TGTGCCAGCAGTTCCCGGGGGGGCGGGCCCTACGGCTACACCTTC. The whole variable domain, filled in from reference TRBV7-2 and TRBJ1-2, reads GAGVSQSPSNKVTEKGKDVELRCDPISGHTALYWYRQSLGQGLEFLIYFQGNSAPDKSGLPSDRFSAERTGGSVSTLTIQRTQQEDSAVYLCASSSRGGGPYGYTFGSGTRLTVV.

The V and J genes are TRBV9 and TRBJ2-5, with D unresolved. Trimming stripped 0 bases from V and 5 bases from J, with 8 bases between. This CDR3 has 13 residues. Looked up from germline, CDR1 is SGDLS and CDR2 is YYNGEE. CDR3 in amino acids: CASSVVPEETQYF. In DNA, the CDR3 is TGTGCCAGCAGCGTAGTCCCTGAGGAGACCCAGTACTTC. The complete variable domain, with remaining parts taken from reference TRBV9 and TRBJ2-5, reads DSGVTQTPKHLITATGQRVTLRCSPRSGDLSVYWYQQSLDQGLQFLIQYYNGEERAKGNILERFSAQQFPDLHSELNLSSLELGDSALYFCASSVVPEETQYFGPGTRLLVL.

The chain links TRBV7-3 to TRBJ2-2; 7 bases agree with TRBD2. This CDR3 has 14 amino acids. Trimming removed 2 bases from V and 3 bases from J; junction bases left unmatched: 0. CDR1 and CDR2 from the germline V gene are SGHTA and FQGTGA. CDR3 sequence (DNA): TGTGCCAGCAGCTTACGGGGGGACACCGGGGAGCTGTTTTTT. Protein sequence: CASSLRGDTGELFF.

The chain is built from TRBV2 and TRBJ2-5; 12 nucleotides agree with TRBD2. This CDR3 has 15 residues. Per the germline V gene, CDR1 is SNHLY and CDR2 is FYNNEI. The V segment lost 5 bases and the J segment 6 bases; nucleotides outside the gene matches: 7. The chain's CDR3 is CASSPLAGGIQTQYF. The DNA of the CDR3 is TGTGCCAGCAGTCCCCTAGCGGGGGGGATACAGACCCAGTACTTC.

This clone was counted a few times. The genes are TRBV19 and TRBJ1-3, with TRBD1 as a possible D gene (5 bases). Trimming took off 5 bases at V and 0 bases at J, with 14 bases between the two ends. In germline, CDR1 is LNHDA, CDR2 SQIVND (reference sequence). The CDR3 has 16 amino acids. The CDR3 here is CASSAPGLFSGNTIYF. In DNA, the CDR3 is TGTGCCAGTAGTGCCCCGGGACTCTTCTCTGGAAACACCATATATTTT.

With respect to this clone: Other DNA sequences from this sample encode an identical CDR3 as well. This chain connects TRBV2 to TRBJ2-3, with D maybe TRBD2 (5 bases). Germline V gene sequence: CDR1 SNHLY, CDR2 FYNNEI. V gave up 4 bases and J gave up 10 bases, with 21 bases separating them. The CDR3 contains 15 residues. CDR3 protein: CASSAQAALAVAQYF. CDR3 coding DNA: TGTGCCAGCAGTGCCCAAGCCGCCCTAGCCGTCGCGCAGTATTTT. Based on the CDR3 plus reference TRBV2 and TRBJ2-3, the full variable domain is EPEVTQTPSHQVTQMGQEVILRCVPISNHLYFYWYRQILGQKVEFLVSFYNNEISEKSEIFDDQFSVERPDGSNFTLKIRSTKLEDSAMYFCASSAQAALAVAQYFGPGTRLTVL.

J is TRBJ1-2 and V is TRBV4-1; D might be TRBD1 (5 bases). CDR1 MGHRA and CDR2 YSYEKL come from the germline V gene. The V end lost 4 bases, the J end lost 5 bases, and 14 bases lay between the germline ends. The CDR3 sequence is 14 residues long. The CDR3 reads CASSPQGSHYGYTF. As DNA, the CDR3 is TGCGCCAGCAGCCCCCAGGGATCGCATTATGGCTACACCTTC.

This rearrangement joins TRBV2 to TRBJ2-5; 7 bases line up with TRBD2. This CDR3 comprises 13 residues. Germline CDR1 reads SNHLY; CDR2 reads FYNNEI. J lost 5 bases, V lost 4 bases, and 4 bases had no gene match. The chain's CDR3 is CASSGPGGETQYF. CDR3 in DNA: TGTGCCAGCAGTGGACCCGGGGGGGAGACCCAGTACTTC. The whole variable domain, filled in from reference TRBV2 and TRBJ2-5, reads EPEVTQTPSHQVTQMGQEVILRCVPISNHLYFYWYRQILGQKVEFLVSFYNNEISEKSEIFDDQFSVERPDGSNFTLKIRSTKLEDSAMYFCASSGPGGETQYFGPGTRLLVL.

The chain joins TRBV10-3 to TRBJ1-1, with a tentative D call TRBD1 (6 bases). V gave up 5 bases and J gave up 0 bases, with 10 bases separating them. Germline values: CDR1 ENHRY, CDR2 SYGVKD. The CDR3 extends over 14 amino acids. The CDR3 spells CAISRQALNTEAFF. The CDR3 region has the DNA TGTGCCATCAGTCGACAGGCATTGAACACTGAAGCTTTCTTT.

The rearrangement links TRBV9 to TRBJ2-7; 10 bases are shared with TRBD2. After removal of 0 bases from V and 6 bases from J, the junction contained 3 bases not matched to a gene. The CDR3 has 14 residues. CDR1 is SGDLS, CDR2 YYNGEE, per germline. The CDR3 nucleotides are TGTGCCAGCAGCGTAGAAGCGGGAGGGCTCGAGCAGTACTTC. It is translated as CASSVEAGGLEQYF.

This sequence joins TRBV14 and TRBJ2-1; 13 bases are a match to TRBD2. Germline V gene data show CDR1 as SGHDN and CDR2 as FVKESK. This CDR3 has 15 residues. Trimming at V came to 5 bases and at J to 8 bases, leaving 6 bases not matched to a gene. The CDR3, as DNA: TGTGCCAGCAGCTTGACTAGCGGGAGGTTCGATGAGCAGTTCTTC. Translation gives CASSLTSGRFDEQFF.

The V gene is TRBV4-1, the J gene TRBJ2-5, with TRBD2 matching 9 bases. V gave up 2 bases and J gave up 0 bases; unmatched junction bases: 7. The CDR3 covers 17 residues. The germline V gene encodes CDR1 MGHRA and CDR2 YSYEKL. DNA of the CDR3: TGCGCCAGCAGCCAAAGGCCTAGCGGGGTCGACCAAGAGACCCAGTACTTC. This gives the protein CASSQRPSGVDQETQYF.

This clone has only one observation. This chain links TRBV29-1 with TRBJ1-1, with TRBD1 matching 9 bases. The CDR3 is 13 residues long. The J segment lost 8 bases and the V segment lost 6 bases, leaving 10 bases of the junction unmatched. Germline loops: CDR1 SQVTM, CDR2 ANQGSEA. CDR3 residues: CSVGTGPHQEAFF. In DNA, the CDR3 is TGCAGCGTAGGGACAGGGCCCCATCAAGAAGCTTTCTTT.

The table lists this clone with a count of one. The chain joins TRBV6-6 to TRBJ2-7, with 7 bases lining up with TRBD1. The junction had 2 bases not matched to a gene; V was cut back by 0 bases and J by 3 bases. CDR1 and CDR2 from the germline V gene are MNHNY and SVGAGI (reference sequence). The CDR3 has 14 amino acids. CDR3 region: CASSYSRQGYEQYF. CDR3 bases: TGTGCCAGCAGTTACTCACGACAGGGCTACGAGCAGTACTTC.

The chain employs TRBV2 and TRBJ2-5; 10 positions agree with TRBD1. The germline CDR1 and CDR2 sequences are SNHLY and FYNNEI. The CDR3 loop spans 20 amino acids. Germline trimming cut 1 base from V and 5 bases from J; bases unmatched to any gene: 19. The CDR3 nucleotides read TGTGCCAGCAGTGAAGGACCCCCGGGACAGGGGAATTTCATGTTGGAGACCCAGTACTTC. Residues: CASSEGPPGQGNFMLETQYF. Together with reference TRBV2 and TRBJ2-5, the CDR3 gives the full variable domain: EPEVTQTPSHQVTQMGQEVILRCVPISNHLYFYWYRQILGQKVEFLVSFYNNEISEKSEIFDDQFSVERPDGSNFTLKIRSTKLEDSAMYFCASSEGPPGQGNFMLETQYFGPGTRLLVL.